The 31 T cell receptor beta chains in this list originate from one sample, sequenced in a study of cytomegalovirus exposure and HLA in healthy donors. Primers: 60 Vbeta forward and 13 Jbeta reverse. The repertoire was sequenced with immunoSEQ multiplex PCR; TCRdb's copy has only in-frame clones and lacks some. Of about 98,000 clones in the sample, approximately 70% were seen once. The sample comprised PBMCs. The receptors derive from a man in his fifties or sixties in good health and CMV-seronegative.

The chain is built from TRBV2 and TRBJ1-6, with D unclear. The CDR3 has 14 residues. Trimming removed 4 bases at V and 7 bases at J, with 11 bases between. Germline V CDR1 and CDR2: SNHLY, FYNNEI. CDR3 DNA sequence: TGTGCCAGCAGTGTCGCGGGAGTAAATTCACCCCTCCACTTT. Residues: CASSVAGVNSPLHF.

The rearrangement joins TRBV5-1 to TRBJ2-2; TRBD2 matches at 13 bases. This CDR3 has 24 residues. The germline gives CDR1 SGHRS, CDR2 YFSETQ. V lost 1 base, J lost 1 base, and 22 bases stayed unmatched. The chain's CDR3 is CASSLFPHTGWGTSGNLNTGELFF. CDR3 sequence (DNA): TGCGCCAGCAGCTTGTTTCCCCATACCGGATGGGGGACTAGCGGGAATCTGAACACCGGGGAGCTGTTTTTT.

The rearrangement joins TRBV19 to TRBJ2-2; a weak D match, TRBD2 (5 bases). The germline V and J ends were trimmed by 7 bases and 5 bases, with 11 bases remaining between them. The V gene's germline CDR1 is LNHDA and CDR2 SQIVND (reference sequence). The CDR3 loop spans 13 amino acids. CDR3 amino acids: CASNGVGTGELFF. The CDR3 DNA follows: TGTGCCAGTAACGGGGTAGGGACCGGGGAGCTGTTTTTT.

In nucleotides, the CDR3 is TGTGCCAGCAGTTTTGGCCAGGGGACCGGAGGCTACACCTTC. This sequence encodes CASSFGQGTGGYTF. The rearrangement links TRBV27 to TRBJ1-2; the D gene is possibly TRBD1 (6 bases). The V gene's germline CDR1 is MNHEY and CDR2 SMNVEV (reference sequence). The CDR3 has 14 residues. The V gene lost 3 bases and the J gene lost 8 bases, with 16 bases spanning the gap.

The J gene is TRBJ2-7, the V gene TRBV11-3, with D tentatively TRBD2 (6 bases). The ends were cut back, 3 bases at V and 5 bases at J, with 11 bases in the middle. Germline loops: CDR1 SGHNT, CDR2 YENEEA. The length of the CDR3 is 13 residues. CDR3 sequence: CASSLGLQDEQYF. The CDR3 DNA reads as TGTGCCAGCAGCTTGGGACTTCAAGACGAGCAGTACTTC. The variable domain in full, completed from reference TRBV11-3 and TRBJ2-7, reads EAGVVQSPRYKIIEKKQPVAFWCNPISGHNTLYWYLQNLGQGPELLIRYENEEAVDDSQLPKDRFSAERLKGVDSTLKIQPAELGDSAVYLCASSLGLQDEQYFGPGTRLTVT.

The chain combines TRBV4-3 with TRBJ1-1, with TRBD1 matching over 7 bases. The CDR3 is 13 residues long. Trimming took 6 bases from V and 2 from J; bases not matched to a gene: 3. The germline CDR1 and CDR2 sequences are LGHNA and YSLEER. CDR3 DNA sequence: TGCGCCAGCAGAAGGACAGGAAACACTGAAGCTTTCTTT. It is translated as CASRRTGNTEAFF.

The chain uses TRBV5-5 and TRBJ2-5, with D tentatively TRBD1 (6 bases). The J call may be in error: the DNA end matches TRBJ2-7 better. CDR1 and CDR2 from the germline V gene are SGHKS and YYEKEE (reference sequence). The CDR3 loop spans 14 amino acids. In DNA, the CDR3 is TGTGCCAGCAGCCCTGGGACATCAACCTACGAGCAGTACTTC. Residues: CASSPGTSTYEQYF.

The chain links TRBV2 to TRBJ2-1, with a possible D match to TRBD1 (6 bases). Germline-derived CDR1 and CDR2 are SNHLY and FYNNEI. The V end lost 7 bases, the J end lost 2 bases, and 15 bases lay between the germline ends. This CDR3 has 15 amino acids. CDR3 DNA: TGTGCCAGCACCTACACAGGGTCGGCCTACAATGAGCAGTTCTTC. Translation: CASTYTGSAYNEQFF.

The rearrangement links TRBV4-1 to TRBJ1-2; D is unclear. CDR3 size: 16 residues. Germline-derived CDR1 and CDR2 are MGHRA and YSYEKL. The germline V and J ends were trimmed by 0 bases and 5 bases, with 16 bases remaining between them. The CDR3 DNA is TGCGCCAGCAGCCAAGACTGGGCCGGCAGAGGGTATGGCTACACCTTC. Its protein product is CASSQDWAGRGYGYTF.

This chain joins TRBV7-3 and TRBJ1-1; D gene uncertain. Trimming left V 2 bases short and J 7 bases short, with 8 bases between. The CDR3 has 12 residues. The germline gives CDR1 SGHTA, CDR2 FQGTGA. The CDR3: CASSLAEGEAFF. CDR3 DNA: TGTGCCAGCAGCTTAGCCGAGGGTGAAGCTTTCTTT.

This chain uses TRBV2 with TRBJ2-3; perhaps TRBD2 as D (5 bases). There are 15 residues in the CDR3. With 5 bases removed from V and 2 bases from J, the gap between germline ends came to 14 bases. CDR1 and CDR2 (germline): SNHLY, FYNNEI. CDR3 in amino acids: CASSPQSGYTDTQYF. In DNA, the CDR3 is TGTGCCAGCAGTCCCCAAAGCGGCTACACAGATACGCAGTATTTT.

This chain links TRBV28 with TRBJ2-7, with D unclear. The length of the CDR3 is 11 residues. V gave up 3 bases and J gave up 4 bases, with 4 bases separating them. Looked up from germline, CDR1 is MDHEN and CDR2 is SYDVKM. In nucleotides, the CDR3 is TGTGCCAGCAGTTTTCAATACGAGCAGTACTTC. This encodes CASSFQYEQYF.

This clone was seen a few times. The chain joins TRBV18 to TRBJ1-2; tentatively, D is TRBD1 (6 bases). Germline V CDR1 and CDR2: KGHSH, LQKENI. V lost 4 bases and J lost 7, with 16 bases in between. This CDR3 is 14 amino acids long. CDR3 loop: CASSRTDRGGGYTF. The CDR3 DNA sequence: TGTGCCAGCTCACGGACAGACCGGGGTGGTGGCTACACCTTC.

Here the CDR3 reads CSVEGAGYTDTQYF. CDR3 bases: TGCAGCGTTGAGGGCGCAGGATACACAGATACGCAGTATTTT. V is TRBV29-1 and J is TRBJ2-3, with unresolved D. The V end lost 3 bases, the J end lost 2 bases, and 12 bases lay between the germline ends. Germline V gene lookup returns CDR1 SQVTM and CDR2 ANQGSEA. The CDR3 runs to 14 residues.

This chain links TRBV5-1 with TRBJ1-2, with 7 bases identical to TRBD1. This CDR3 region has 15 residues. The V gene end was trimmed by 0 bases and the J gene end by 0 bases; junction bases not matched to a gene: 2. Germline lookup yields CDR1 SGHRS and CDR2 YFSETQ. The chain's CDR3 is CASSLAGTANYGYTF. Written as DNA, the CDR3 is TGCGCCAGCAGCTTGGCCGGGACAGCTAACTATGGCTACACCTTC.

This clone was detected only a few times. Here the CDR3 DNA reads TGTGCCAGCAGTTTCCCACTAGCGGGGGGAGGGGAGACCCAGTACTTC. This sequence encodes CASSFPLAGGGETQYF. The J gene is TRBJ2-5, the V gene TRBV6-5; 12 bases line up with TRBD2. This CDR3 region has 16 residues. Germline CDR1 MNHEY, CDR2 SVGAGI. V trimming: 4 bases; J trimming: 5 bases; junction bases outside the gene matches: 8.

The genes are TRBV28 and TRBJ1-2; possibly TRBD1 for D (6 bases). Trimming removed 7 bases from V and 5 bases from J, with 11 bases in between. Germline assignment: CDR1 MDHEN and CDR2 SYDVKM. This CDR3 region has 12 residues. CDR3 in DNA: TGTGCCAGCACCGACCAGGGGTATGGCTACACCTTC. This translates into CASTDQGYGYTF.

The chain recombines TRBV4-1 with TRBJ2-2, with a possible D match to TRBD1 (6 bases). In germline, CDR1 is MGHRA, CDR2 YSYEKL. The CDR3 covers 15 residues. V gave up 6 bases and J gave up 2 bases, with 13 bases separating them. The CDR3 reads CASRDSTLNTGELFF. The CDR3 nucleotides are TGCGCCAGCAGGGACAGCACGCTAAACACCGGGGAGCTGTTTTTT.

The J gene is TRBJ1-6, the V gene TRBV6-1; a possible D gene is TRBD1 (5 bases). Trimming removed 2 bases at V and 7 bases at J, with 12 bases between. The CDR3 has 15 residues. Germline loops: CDR1 MNHNS, CDR2 SASEGT. The CDR3, as DNA: TGTGCCAGCAGTGAACAGGGTCAGATCAATTCACCCCTCCACTTT. Translation gives CASSEQGQINSPLHF.

This chain connects TRBV6-1 to TRBJ2-7, with TRBD2 identical over 9 bases. The CDR3 sequence is 15 residues long. Germline V CDR1 and CDR2: MNHNS, SASEGT. V lost 2 bases and J lost 2; bases outside the gene matches: 4. The CDR3 bases are TGTGCCAGCAGTGAATGGGCTAGCGGGACCTACGAGCAGTACTTC. This encodes CASSEWASGTYEQYF.

This sequence joins TRBV2 and TRBJ1-6; D unresolved. In germline, CDR1 is SNHLY, CDR2 FYNNEI. The length of the CDR3 is 15 residues. Deletions cut 8 bases from V and 8 bases from J, with 19 bases between. The CDR3 protein is CASGPGRAGDSPLHF. In DNA, the CDR3 is TGTGCCAGCGGGCCCGGGAGGGCGGGAGATTCACCCCTCCACTTT.

This clone was counted only a few times. J is TRBJ2-2 and V is TRBV2; D possibly corresponds to TRBD1 (6 bases). There are 15 residues in the CDR3. Germline assignment: CDR1 SNHLY and CDR2 FYNNEI. V lost 4 bases to trimming and J lost 3 bases, with 12 bases between them. The CDR3 region is CASSARQVYTGELFF. The CDR3 coding sequence is TGTGCCAGCAGTGCAAGACAGGTTTACACCGGGGAGCTGTTTTTT.

The rearrangement joins TRBV6-1 to TRBJ2-2, with TRBD1 matching 9 bases. V lost 6 bases to trimming and J lost 4 bases; unmatched junction nucleotides: 3. The germline CDR1 and CDR2 sequences are MNHNS and SASEGT. There are 14 residues in the CDR3. As DNA, the CDR3 is TGTGCCAGCAGCGCGGGACAGGGCACCGGGGAGCTGTTTTTT. Encoded protein: CASSAGQGTGELFF.

As regards this clone: An end of the junction differs from the germline gene, which may be a read error. The chain has TRBV7-7 and TRBJ2-1, with 9 nucleotides matching TRBD2. CDR3 size: 14 residues. The germline V gene encodes CDR1 SSHAT and CDR2 FNYEAQ (reference sequence). CDR3 in amino acids: CASSPSSGDNEQFF. Here the CDR3 DNA reads TGTGCTAGCAGCCCTTCTAGCGGGGACAATGAGCAGTTCTTC.

This clone has just one count. The rearrangement joins TRBV7-2 to TRBJ1-1; D may be TRBD1 (6 bases). The CDR3 is 16 amino acids. V was pared by 2 bases and J by 4 bases, with 17 bases between. Germline V CDR1 and CDR2: SGHTA, FQGNSA. CDR3 DNA: TGTGCCAGCAGCTTAAATAGCGGGGGGCAAGGCACTGAAGCTTTCTTT. As protein: CASSLNSGGQGTEAFF.

The J gene is TRBJ2-3, the V gene TRBV27, with 7 bases that match TRBD2. CDR3 size: 15 residues. V dropped 4 bases and J dropped 1; count of bases not matched to a gene: 5. Germline V gene lookup returns CDR1 MNHEY and CDR2 SMNVEV (reference sequence). Written as DNA, the CDR3 is TGTGCCAGCAGTTCTTATACTAGCGGCACAGATACGCAGTATTTT. As protein: CASSSYTSGTDTQYF.

The chain combines TRBV30 with TRBJ2-7; the D gene is possibly TRBD2 (5 bases). CDR1 and CDR2 (germline): GTSNPN, SVGIG (reference sequence). The CDR3 has 19 amino acids. The germline V and J ends were trimmed by 4 bases and 3 bases, with 31 bases remaining between them. The CDR3, as DNA: TGTGCCTGGAAGCCCCCCCTTTTCACGAGGGCACTCCCTGACTACGAGCAGTACTTC. Protein sequence: CAWKPPLFTRALPDYEQYF.

This clone was found a few times. This chain joins TRBV5-6 and TRBJ1-2, with 7 bases lining up with TRBD1. This CDR3 has 17 residues. J lost 1 base, V lost 3 bases, and 12 bases had no gene match. Germline values: CDR1 SGHDT, CDR2 YYEEEE. DNA for the CDR3: TGTGCCAGCAGCTCGACAGGGTACGGGGGTATTAACTATGGCTACACCTTC. Translated: CASSSTGYGGINYGYTF.

This clone has a single count. This rearrangement joins TRBV9 to TRBJ2-5; TRBD1 matches at 7 bases. The length of the CDR3 is 15 residues. V lost 1 base and J lost 2; bases outside the gene matches: 5. The V gene's germline CDR1 is SGDLS and CDR2 YYNGEE. In nucleotides, the CDR3 is TGTGCCAGCAGCGTAAGTACAGGGGAACAAGAGACCCAGTACTTC. Amino acid sequence: CASSVSTGEQETQYF.

This clone has only a few counts. The chain links TRBV13 to TRBJ2-2, with 7 bases identical to TRBD1. CDR3 size: 16 residues. V dropped 5 bases and J dropped 3; count of bases not matched to a gene: 9. Germline-derived CDR1 and CDR2 are PRHDT and FYEKMQ (reference sequence). The DNA of the CDR3 is TGTGCCAGCAGCAGCCTGGGACAGACCCACACCGGGGAGCTGTTTTTT. This gives the protein CASSSLGQTHTGELFF.

The chain has TRBV7-2 and TRBJ1-2, with a weak D call TRBD1 (6 bases). The CDR3 runs 17 residues. CDR1 and CDR2 (germline): SGHTA, FQGNSA. Deletions cut 1 base from V and 2 bases from J, with 17 bases between. The CDR3 spells CASSLEGGARVNYGYTF. The CDR3 DNA is TGTGCCAGCAGCTTAGAAGGGGGGGCGCGAGTCAACTATGGCTACACCTTC.